This TCR beta chain was captured in a study of shared clonotypes between healthy human individuals. Study-level results: Larger richness was generally estimated for naive than memory subsets.

Naive CD8 populations comprised CD45RO-negative cells positively selected for CCR7, excluding terminally differentiated effector memory CD45RA+ cells. Germline assignment: CDR1 SGHAT and CDR2 FQNNGV. This CDR3 contains 18 residues. V lost 5 bases and J lost 4; bases outside the gene matches: 16. TCRdb's copy holds only in-frame clones and misses some; the assay was immunoSEQ multiplex PCR. Found here are under 2,000,000 clones, approximately 95% of them singletons; the top ten hold 1.2%. With respect to this clone: Its antigen remains unidentified.

The J gene is TRBJ1-2, the V gene TRBV11-2, with 10 bases aligning to TRBD1. The specimen sequenced was naive CD8+ T cells sorted from blood. The sequence came from a man younger than 35 in good health. CDR3 residues: CASSPLAGTGALSYGYTF. The CDR3 region has the DNA TGTGCCAGCAGCCCGCTGGCCGGGACAGGGGCGCTGAGCTATGGCTACACCTTC.